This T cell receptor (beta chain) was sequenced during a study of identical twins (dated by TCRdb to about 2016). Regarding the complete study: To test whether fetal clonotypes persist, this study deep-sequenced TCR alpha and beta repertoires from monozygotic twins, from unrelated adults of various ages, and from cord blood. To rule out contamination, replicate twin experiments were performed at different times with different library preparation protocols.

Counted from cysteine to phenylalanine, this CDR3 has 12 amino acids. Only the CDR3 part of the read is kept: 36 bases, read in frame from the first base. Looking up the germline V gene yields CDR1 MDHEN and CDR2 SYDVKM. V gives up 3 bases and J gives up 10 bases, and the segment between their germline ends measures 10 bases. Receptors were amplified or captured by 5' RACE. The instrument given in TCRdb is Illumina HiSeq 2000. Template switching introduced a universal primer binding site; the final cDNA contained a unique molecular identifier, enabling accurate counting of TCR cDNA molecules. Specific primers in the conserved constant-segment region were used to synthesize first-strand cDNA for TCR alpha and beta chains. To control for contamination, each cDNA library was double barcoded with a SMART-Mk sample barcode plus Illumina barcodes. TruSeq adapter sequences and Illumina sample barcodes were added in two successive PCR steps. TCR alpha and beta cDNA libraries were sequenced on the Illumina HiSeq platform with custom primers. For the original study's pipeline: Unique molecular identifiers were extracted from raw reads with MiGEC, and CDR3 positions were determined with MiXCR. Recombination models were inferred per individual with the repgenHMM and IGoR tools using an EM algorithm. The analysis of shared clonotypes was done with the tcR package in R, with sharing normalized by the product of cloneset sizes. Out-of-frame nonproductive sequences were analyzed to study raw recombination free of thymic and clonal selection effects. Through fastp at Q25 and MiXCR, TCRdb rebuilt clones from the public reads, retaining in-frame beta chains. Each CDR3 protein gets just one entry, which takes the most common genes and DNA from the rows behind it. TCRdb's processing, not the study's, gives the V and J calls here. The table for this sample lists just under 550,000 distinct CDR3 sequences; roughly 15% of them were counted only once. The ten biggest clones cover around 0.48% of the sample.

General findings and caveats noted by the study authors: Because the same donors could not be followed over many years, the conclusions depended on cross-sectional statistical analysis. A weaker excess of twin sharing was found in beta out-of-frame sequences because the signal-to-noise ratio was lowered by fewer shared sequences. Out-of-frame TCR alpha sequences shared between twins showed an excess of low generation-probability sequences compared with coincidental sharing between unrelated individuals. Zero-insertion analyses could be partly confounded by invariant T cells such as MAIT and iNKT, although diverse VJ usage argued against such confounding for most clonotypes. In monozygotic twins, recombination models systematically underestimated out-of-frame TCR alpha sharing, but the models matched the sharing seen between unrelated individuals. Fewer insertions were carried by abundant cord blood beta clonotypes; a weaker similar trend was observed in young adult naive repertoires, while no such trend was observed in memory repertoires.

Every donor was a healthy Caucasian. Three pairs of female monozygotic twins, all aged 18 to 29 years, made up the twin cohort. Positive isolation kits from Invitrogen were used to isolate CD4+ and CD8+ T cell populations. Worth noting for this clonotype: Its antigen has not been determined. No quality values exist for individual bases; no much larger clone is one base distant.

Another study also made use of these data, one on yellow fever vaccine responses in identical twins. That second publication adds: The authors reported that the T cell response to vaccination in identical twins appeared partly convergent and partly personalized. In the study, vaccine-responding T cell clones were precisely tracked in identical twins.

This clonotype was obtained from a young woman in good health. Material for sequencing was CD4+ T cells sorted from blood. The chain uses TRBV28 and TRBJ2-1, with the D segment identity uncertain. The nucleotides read TGTGCCAGCAGTTTCAAACCACGGGAGCAGTTCTTC. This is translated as CASSFKPREQFF. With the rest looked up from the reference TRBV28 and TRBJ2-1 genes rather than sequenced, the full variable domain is DVKVTQSSRYLVKRTGEKVFLECVQDMDHENMFWYRQDPGLGLRLIYFSYDVKMKEKGDIPEGYSVSREKKERFSLILESASTNQTSMYLCASSFKPREQFFGPGTRLTVL.